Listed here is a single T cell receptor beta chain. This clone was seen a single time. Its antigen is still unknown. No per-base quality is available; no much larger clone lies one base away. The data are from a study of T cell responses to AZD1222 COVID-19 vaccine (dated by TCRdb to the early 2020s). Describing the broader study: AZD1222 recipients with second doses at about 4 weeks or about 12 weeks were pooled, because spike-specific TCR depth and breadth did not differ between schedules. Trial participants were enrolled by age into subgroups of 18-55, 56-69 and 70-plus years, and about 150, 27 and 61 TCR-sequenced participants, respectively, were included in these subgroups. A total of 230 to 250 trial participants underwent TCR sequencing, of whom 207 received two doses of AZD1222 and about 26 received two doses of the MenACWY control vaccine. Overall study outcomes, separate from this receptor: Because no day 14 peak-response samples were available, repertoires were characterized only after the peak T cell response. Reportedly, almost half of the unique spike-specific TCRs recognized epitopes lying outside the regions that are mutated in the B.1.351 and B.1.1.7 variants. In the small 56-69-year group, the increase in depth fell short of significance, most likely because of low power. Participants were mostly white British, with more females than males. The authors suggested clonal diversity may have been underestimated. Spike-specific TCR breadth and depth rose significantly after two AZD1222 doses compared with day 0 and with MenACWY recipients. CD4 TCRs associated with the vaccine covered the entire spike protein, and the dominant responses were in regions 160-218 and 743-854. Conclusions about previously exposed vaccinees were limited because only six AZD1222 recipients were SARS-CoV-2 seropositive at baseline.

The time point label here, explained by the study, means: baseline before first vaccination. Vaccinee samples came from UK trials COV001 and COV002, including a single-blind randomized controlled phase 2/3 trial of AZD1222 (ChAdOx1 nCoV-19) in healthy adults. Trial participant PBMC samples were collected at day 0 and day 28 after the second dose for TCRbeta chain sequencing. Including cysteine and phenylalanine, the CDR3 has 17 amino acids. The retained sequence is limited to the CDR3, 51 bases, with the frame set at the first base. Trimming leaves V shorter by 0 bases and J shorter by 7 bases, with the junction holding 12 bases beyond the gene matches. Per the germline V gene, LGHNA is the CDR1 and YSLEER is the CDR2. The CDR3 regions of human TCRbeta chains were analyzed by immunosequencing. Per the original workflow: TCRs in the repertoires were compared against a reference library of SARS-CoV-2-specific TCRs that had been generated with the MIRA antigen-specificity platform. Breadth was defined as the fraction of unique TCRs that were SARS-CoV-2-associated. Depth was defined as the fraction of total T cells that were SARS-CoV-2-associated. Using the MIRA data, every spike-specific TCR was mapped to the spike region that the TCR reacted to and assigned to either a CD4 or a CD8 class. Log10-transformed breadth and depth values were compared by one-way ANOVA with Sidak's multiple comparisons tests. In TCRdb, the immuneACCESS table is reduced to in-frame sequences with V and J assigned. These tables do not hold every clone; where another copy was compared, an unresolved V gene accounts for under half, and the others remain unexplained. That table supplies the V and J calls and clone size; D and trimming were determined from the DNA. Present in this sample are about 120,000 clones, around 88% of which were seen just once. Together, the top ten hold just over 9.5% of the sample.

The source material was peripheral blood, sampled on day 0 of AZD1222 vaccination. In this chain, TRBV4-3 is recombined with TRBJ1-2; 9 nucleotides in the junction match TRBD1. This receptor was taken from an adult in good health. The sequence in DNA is TGCGCCAGCAGCCAAGAATATGGACCGGGGACAGGGTCTGGCTACACCTTC. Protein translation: CASSQEYGPGTGSGYTF.